This note documents a single TCR beta chain sequence. The sample originates from a study of blood T cell repertoires in COVID-19. Background on the study: The origin of the acute and convalescent COVID-19 samples was the United States, Italy and Spain. T cells, B-cell-depleted T cells, or PBMCs provided the cDNA or gDNA that served as material.

The CDR3 runs 16 residues. The germline V and J ends were trimmed by 0 bases and 0 bases, with 10 bases remaining between them. The germline V gene encodes CDR1 SGHRS and CDR2 YFSETQ. Authors' processing steps: Amplification of reference gene primers provided the estimated nucleated cell counts. TCRdb keeps only in-frame clones here, not all; method: immunoSEQ multiplex PCR. D and trimming were read from the DNA, whereas the V and J calls and clone size are those reported in that table. This table has about 310,000 clones, around 87% appearing once. The TCR sequence derives from a man aged 45-65 years with active or convalescent COVID-19. Sequencing was carried out using peripheral blood. V and J are TRBV5-1 and TRBJ1-3, with D possibly matching TRBD1 (5 bases). The CDR3 region is CASSLGTSLSGNTIYF. CDR3 DNA sequence: TGCGCCAGCAGCTTGGGGACATCGCTCTCTGGAAACACCATATATTTT. The entire variable domain, with the rest obtained from reference TRBV5-1 and TRBJ1-3, is as follows: KAGVTQTPRYLIKTRGQQVTLSCSPISGHRSVSWYQQTPGQGLQFLFEYFSETQRNKGNFPGRFSGRQFSNSRSEMNVSTLELGDSALYLCASSLGTSLSGNTIYFGEGSWLTVV.